Listed below are T cell receptor beta chains from one sample, sequenced in a study of T cells after yellow fever vaccination. From the 5' RACE reads, TCRdb called clonotypes with MiXCR, one entry per CDR3 protein. This table holds a few hundred thousand distinct CDR3 sequences, about a fifth found once. This specimen was PBMCs, taken 15 days after the yellow fever booster vaccination. The receptors were sampled from a young man who received the YFV17D yellow fever vaccine. Each CDR3 is given with its conserved first and last residue. Each record gives: clone size, D gene, V gene, J gene, CDR3 DNA, CDR3 protein. A D gene is named only where the DNA matches it firmly. Part of the rows lack a size; the others show once, few, many or a class for expanded clones.

size: NA; D: NA; V: TRBV6-5; J: TRBJ2-7; DNA: TGTGCCAGCAGTTTTAGCAGAACCTACGAGCAGTACTTC; CDR3: CASSFSRTYEQYF
size: few; D: NA; V: TRBV25-1; J: TRBJ1-2; DNA: TGTGCCAGCAGTGAAGGTGGGGGCTTACTCTATGGCTACACCTTC; CDR3: CASSEGGGLLYGYTF
size: few; D: TRBD1; V: TRBV29-1; J: TRBJ2-7; DNA: TGCAGCGTATCAGGACAGGGCTACGAGCAGTACTTC; CDR3: CSVSGQGYEQYF
size: few; D: TRBD2; V: TRBV27; J: TRBJ2-7; DNA: TGTGCCAGCAGTCACAGGGGACTAGCGGCCTCCTACGAGCAGTACTTC; CDR3: CASSHRGLAASYEQYF
size: NA; D: TRBD1; V: TRBV7-9; J: TRBJ1-1; DNA: TGTGCCAGCAGCTGGGGGGAGTCGACAGGGGGGTTCACTGAAGCTTTCTTT; CDR3: CASSWGESTGGFTEAFF
size: few; D: NA; V: TRBV29-1; J: TRBJ1-1; DNA: TGCAGCGTTGATCGGGGAGGGGACACTGAAGCTTTCTTT; CDR3: CSVDRGGDTEAFF
size: few; D: NA; V: TRBV20-1; J: TRBJ1-1; DNA: TGCAGTGCCAACATCGAGGGGAGAGACACTGAAGCTTTCTTT; CDR3: CSANIEGRDTEAFF
size: NA; D: NA; V: TRBV9; J: TRBJ2-7; DNA: TGTGCCAGCAGCGTAAGGGACACCCTCGAGCAGTACTTC; CDR3: CASSVRDTLEQYF
size: NA; D: NA; V: TRBV6-2/TRBV6-3; J: TRBJ2-6; DNA: TGTGCCAGCAGCAGTAATGGGGCCAACGTCCTGACTTTC; CDR3: CASSSNGANVLTF
size: few; D: TRBD1; V: TRBV7-8; J: TRBJ2-7; DNA: TGTGCCAGCAGCTTAAGGGGGCTGAGCTCCTACGAGCAGTACTTC; CDR3: CASSLRGLSSYEQYF
size: NA; D: NA; V: TRBV16; J: TRBJ2-7; DNA: TGTGCCAGCAGCCAATTGCAGGGGACCTCTAACGAGCAGTACTTC; CDR3: CASSQLQGTSNEQYF
size: few; D: NA; V: TRBV12-3/TRBV12-4; J: TRBJ2-1; DNA: TGTGCCAGCAGTATCGGGTACCACCAGAGCTCCTACAATGAGCAGTTCTTC; CDR3: CASSIGYHQSSYNEQFF
size: NA; D: TRBD1; V: TRBV19; J: TRBJ1-5; DNA: TGTGCCAGTAGTACCCTCGACAGGGAAAGTCAGCCCCAGCATTTT; CDR3: CASSTLDRESQPQHF
size: NA; D: NA; V: TRBV5-1; J: TRBJ2-3; DNA: TGCGCCAGCAGCCCAGGACCCCGAATTTTCACAGATACGCAGTATTTT; CDR3: CASSPGPRIFTDTQYF
size: NA; D: TRBD1; V: TRBV24-1; J: TRBJ2-1; DNA: TGTGCCACCAGTGATTTGAGGTCAGGGGGTGCTGAGCAGTTCTTC; CDR3: CATSDLRSGGAEQFF
size: few; D: TRBD1; V: TRBV29-1; J: TRBJ2-4; DNA: TGCAGCGGCATACAGGGGGCCAAAAACATTCAGTACTTC; CDR3: CSGIQGAKNIQYF
size: NA; D: NA; V: TRBV6-5; J: TRBJ2-5; DNA: TGTGCCAGCAGTGACTCAGGGGACCCCAAAGAGACCCAGTACTTC; CDR3: CASSDSGDPKETQYF
size: NA; D: NA; V: TRBV29-1; J: TRBJ2-1; DNA: TGCAGCGATAGCGGAAGAGGGGCCTACAATGAGCAGTTCTTC; CDR3: CSDSGRGAYNEQFF
size: many; D: NA; V: TRBV7-2; J: TRBJ2-1; DNA: TGTGCCAGCAGCCAAAAGGTGAACAATGAGCAGTTCTTC; CDR3: CASSQKVNNEQFF
size: NA; D: NA; V: TRBV7-2; J: TRBJ1-1; DNA: TGTGCCAGCAGCCCAGATCGCCTCCCGAAGGTAGCTTTCTTT; CDR3: CASSPDRLPKVAFF
size: NA; D: TRBD2; V: TRBV20-1; J: TRBJ2-5; DNA: TGCAGTGCTAGAGACCCCTCTAGCGGGGAAGAGACCCAGTACTTC; CDR3: CSARDPSSGEETQYF
size: NA; D: NA; V: TRBV20-1; J: TRBJ2-7; DNA: TGCAGTGCTCCACTCCGGGGGCGCGTGTCCTACGAGCAGTACTTC; CDR3: CSAPLRGRVSYEQYF
size: NA; D: TRBD2; V: TRBV12-3/TRBV12-4; J: TRBJ2-5; DNA: TGTGCCAGCAGCGGGACTAGCGGGCTCCAAGAGACCCAGTACTTC; CDR3: CASSGTSGLQETQYF
size: few; D: TRBD2; V: TRBV20-1; J: TRBJ2-3; DNA: TGCAGTGCTAGCACTAGCGGGAGTGCGGCAGATACGCAGTATTTT; CDR3: CSASTSGSAADTQYF
size: NA; D: NA; V: TRBV18; J: TRBJ2-1; DNA: TGTGCCAGCTCACCACCGTCAGCCTACAATGAGCAGTTCTTC; CDR3: CASSPPSAYNEQFF
size: few; D: TRBD2; V: TRBV6-2/TRBV6-3; J: TRBJ2-1; DNA: TGTGCCAGCAGTTACGCGGGAGATCACGATGAGCAGTTCTTC; CDR3: CASSYAGDHDEQFF
size: NA; D: NA; V: TRBV28; J: TRBJ2-5; DNA: TGTGCCAGCAGTTTTGCAGGGTACTACCAAGAGACCCAGTACTTC; CDR3: CASSFAGYYQETQYF
size: NA; D: NA; V: TRBV18; J: TRBJ1-4; DNA: TGTGCCAGCTCACCACCCCCAGGGGTCTTCGCAACTAATGAAAAACTGTTTTTT; CDR3: CASSPPPGVFATNEKLFF
size: NA; D: TRBD2; V: TRBV7-7; J: TRBJ2-5; DNA: TGTGCTAGCAGCTTAGGACCGGCTAGCGGGCAAGAGACCCAGTACTTC; CDR3: CASSLGPASGQETQYF
size: few; D: NA; V: TRBV7-2; J: TRBJ2-6; DNA: TGTGCCAGCAAACGACCCTCTGGGGCCAACGTCCTGACTTTC; CDR3: CASKRPSGANVLTF
size: NA; D: NA; V: TRBV5-1; J: TRBJ2-3; DNA: TGCGCCAGCAGCTTGGAAGTTAGCGGCCGAGATACGCAGTATTTT; CDR3: CASSLEVSGRDTQYF
size: few; D: NA; V: TRBV20-1; J: TRBJ1-5; DNA: TGCAGTGCACAGAGCGGTAGTCAGCCCCAGCATTTT; CDR3: CSAQSGSQPQHF
size: few; D: TRBD2; V: TRBV6-2/TRBV6-3; J: TRBJ2-2; DNA: TGTGCCAGCAGATACATTCCGGGACTAGCGGGAGTCCTAGCAGCGGGGGAGCTGTTTTTT; CDR3: CASRYIPGLAGVLAAGELFF
size: NA; D: TRBD2; V: TRBV27; J: TRBJ2-7; DNA: TGTGCCAGCAGTCTCGAAGGACTAGCGGGGTCCTACGAGCAGTACTTC; CDR3: CASSLEGLAGSYEQYF
size: NA; D: TRBD2; V: TRBV10-1; J: TRBJ2-7; DNA: TGCGCCAGAACCGGGACTATCCTTAGCGAGCAGTACTTC; CDR3: CARTGTILSEQYF
size: NA; D: NA; V: TRBV3-1; J: TRBJ2-1; DNA: TGTGCCAGCAGTTCCACGGCGCGGATAAATGAGCAGTTCTTC; CDR3: CASSSTARINEQFF
size: NA; D: TRBD1; V: TRBV11-2; J: TRBJ2-2; DNA: TGTGCCAGCAGGCCTGCGGGACAGGGGAACACCGGGGAGCTGTTTTTT; CDR3: CASRPAGQGNTGELFF
size: few; D: NA; V: TRBV20-1; J: TRBJ1-5; DNA: TGCAGTGCTACGGACGGTAAACAGCCCCAGCATTTT; CDR3: CSATDGKQPQHF
size: few; D: NA; V: TRBV12-3/TRBV12-4; J: TRBJ2-7; DNA: TGTGCCAGCAGTTTAAGCTACTCCTACGAGCAGTACTTC; CDR3: CASSLSYSYEQYF
size: NA; D: NA; V: TRBV12-3/TRBV12-4; J: TRBJ2-3; DNA: TGTGCCACACAGGACTACAACACAGATACGCAGTATTTT; CDR3: CATQDYNTDTQYF
size: few; D: TRBD2; V: TRBV7-2; J: TRBJ2-3; DNA: TGTGCCAGCAGCTCCCGACTAGCGGGAGCGGAGGGGACGCAGTATTTT; CDR3: CASSSRLAGAEGTQYF